This T cell receptor (beta chain) was captured by sequencing in a study of cytomegalovirus exposure and HLA in healthy donors. General study findings and limits: Altogether, 150 to 200 TCR beta chains were recorded as cytomegalovirus-associated.

In germline, CDR1 is MDHEN, CDR2 SYDVKM. The CDR3 has 12 amino acids. Trimming took off 5 bases at V and 8 bases at J, with 10 bases between the two ends. Data came from immunoSEQ multiplex PCR; TCRdb stores just in-frame clones and leaves some out. This table has roughly 200,000 clones, 86% appearing once. As regards this clone: Its specificity is not known.

The J gene is TRBJ1-3, the V gene TRBV28; a possible D gene is TRBD1 (6 bases). The sample comprised PBMCs. This TCR came from a man aged 25 to 40 in good health and CMV-seropositive. CDR3 in amino acids: CASSVRGYTIYF. CDR3 in DNA: TGTGCCAGCAGTGTCAGGGGATACACCATATATTTT.